The 13 T cell receptor beta chains below were found in one sample sequenced in a study of shared clonotypes between healthy human individuals (dated by TCRdb to the early 2020s). Library prep was done by the immunoSEQ multiplex PCR assay. As stored in TCRdb, this immuneACCESS dataset retains in-frame rearrangements with V and J assigned. A fraction of the clones does not appear; measured against another copy, unresolved V genes explain less than half of the discrepancy, and the remainder lacks a known reason. This sample lists around 2.1 million clones; roughly 91% were detected once. Jointly, the top ten make up more than 1.5% of the sample. CD8 naive samples were obtained by positive selection for CCR7 among CD45RO-negative cells, yielding a CD45RA+CCR7+ population from which TemRA cells were excluded. The sequenced sample consisted of naive CD8+ T cells from PBMCs. The cell subset or site label corresponds to: CD45RA+CCR7+. Receptors originate from a young man in good health. Some clones in this sample may be carry-over from other donors' samples.

The rearrangement links TRBV28 to TRBJ2-7; TRBD2 is a possible D gene (7 bases). Between the trimmed V and J ends, which lost 8 bases and 3 bases, there was a span of 20 bases. This CDR3 is built from 15 residues. Germline values: CDR1 MDHEN, CDR2 SYDVKM. CDR3 DNA: TGTGCCAGCCGGACCCGGGGGGCCACGAGCTACGAGCAGTACTTC. Translation: CASRTRGATSYEQYF.

V is TRBV6-6 and J is TRBJ2-6, with D tentatively TRBD1 (5 bases). Trimming pared 0 bases from V and 4 bases from J, leaving 10 bases between. Germline CDR1 is MNHNY and CDR2 is SVGAGI (reference sequence). The CDR3 is 16 amino acids. The CDR3 here is CASSYSSREGANVLTF. CDR3 DNA sequence: TGTGCCAGCAGTTACTCTAGCAGGGAAGGGGCCAACGTCCTGACTTTC.

Concerning this clone itself: The same CDR3 also results from other DNA sequences found in this sample. J is TRBJ2-3 and V is TRBV7-9; D not resolved. The CDR3 is made up of 15 amino acids. V gave up 5 bases and J gave up 0 bases, with 12 bases separating them. Germline assignment: CDR1 SEHNR and CDR2 FQNEAQ (reference sequence). DNA for the CDR3: TGTGCCAGCAGCCCCCCTGGGATCAGCACAGATACGCAGTATTTT. Translation gives CASSPPGISTDTQYF. The full variable domain, rest sourced from reference TRBV7-9 and TRBJ2-3, is DTGVSQNPRHKITKRGQNVTFRCDPISEHNRLYWYRQTLGQGPEFLTYFQNEAQLEKSRLLSDRFSAERPKGSFSTLEIQRTEQGDSAMYLCASSPPGISTDTQYFGPGTRLTVL.

The chain employs TRBV4-1 and TRBJ2-4; D unclear. V lost 6 bases and J 15 bases, leaving 18 bases between the germline ends. This CDR3 comprises 12 residues. Germline CDR1 and CDR2: MGHRA and YSYEKL. DNA for the CDR3: TGCGCCAGCAGTATCTTTAGACGGATCCGGTACTTC. Its translation: CASSIFRRIRYF.

This chain connects TRBV27 to TRBJ2-7; 11 positions match TRBD2. CDR3 length equals 17 residues. Germline V gives CDR1 MNHEY, CDR2 SMNVEV (reference sequence). The V and J ends lost 7 bases and 4 bases, in that order; junction bases with no gene match: 15. The CDR3 coding sequence is TGTGCCAGCACCCTCCGAAGGGTAGCGGGAGGGCTTTACGAGCAGTACTTC. Translating it yields CASTLRRVAGGLYEQYF.

The V gene is TRBV5-4, the J gene TRBJ2-3; D possibly corresponds to TRBD1 (6 bases). CDR3 length: 15 residues. The germline V gene has CDR1 SGHNT and CDR2 YYREEE (reference sequence). The V gene lost 0 bases and the J gene lost 6 bases, with 14 bases spanning the gap. Here the CDR3 reads CASSLEGTSSDTQYF. The CDR3 nucleotides are TGTGCCAGCAGCTTGGAAGGGACATCGTCCGATACGCAGTATTTT.

The chain joins TRBV7-9 to TRBJ1-4; D possibly corresponds to TRBD1 (6 bases). Germline CDR1 is SEHNR and CDR2 is FQNEAQ (reference sequence). V was cut by 0 bases and J by 3 bases, with 14 bases left in between. The CDR3 extends over 17 amino acids. The CDR3 protein is CASSLAFSGAANEKLFF. CDR3 coding DNA: TGTGCCAGCAGCTTAGCTTTCTCGGGGGCTGCTAATGAAAAACTGTTTTTT.

V is TRBV27 and J is TRBJ1-5, with TRBD1 as a possible D gene (5 bases). CDR3 length: 14 residues. Germline V CDR1 and CDR2: MNHEY, SMNVEV (reference sequence). Trimming pared 3 bases from V and 3 bases from J, leaving 9 bases between. The CDR3 spells CASSFRGTNQPQHF. In DNA, the CDR3 is TGTGCCAGCAGTTTCAGAGGGACCAATCAGCCCCAGCATTTT.

This chain joins TRBV6-1 and TRBJ1-6; D call uncertain. Germline loops: CDR1 MNHNS, CDR2 SASEGT. This CDR3 has 14 residues. Trimming removed 9 bases from V and 4 bases from J, with 13 bases in between. DNA for the CDR3: TGTGCCAGTAAGGCGGCGGTGTATAATTCACCCCTCCACTTT. This encodes CASKAAVYNSPLHF.

With regard to this clone: This sample includes further DNA sequences coding for the same CDR3. The rearrangement uses TRBV27 and TRBJ2-7; D is unresolved. Germline lookup yields CDR1 MNHEY and CDR2 SMNVEV (reference sequence). The CDR3 is 14 residues long. V lost 1 base, J lost 2 bases, and 9 bases lay in between. The CDR3 bases are TGTGCCAGCAGTTTATATGGCAGAACCTACGAGCAGTACTTC. Translated, it gives CASSLYGRTYEQYF.

This chain uses TRBV11-2 with TRBJ2-5; 9 positions match TRBD2. The CDR3 runs 17 residues. Germline CDR1 SGHAT, CDR2 FQNNGV. V lost 5 bases and J lost 1; bases outside the gene matches: 11. The CDR3 sequence is CASSPLSGREGQETQYF. In DNA, the CDR3 is TGTGCCAGCAGCCCCCTCTCGGGGCGGGAGGGCCAAGAGACCCAGTACTTC.

This chain uses TRBV28 with TRBJ2-5; tentative D call: TRBD2 (6 bases). This CDR3 has 16 residues. V gave up 5 bases and J gave up 0 bases, with 16 bases separating them. Germline CDR1 and CDR2: MDHEN and SYDVKM. CDR3 sequence reads: CASSPGLRMYQETQYF. Written as DNA, the CDR3 is TGTGCCAGCAGTCCGGGACTTCGCATGTACCAAGAGACCCAGTACTTC. The full variable domain, completed using reference TRBV28 and TRBJ2-5, is DVKVTQSSRYLVKRTGEKVFLECVQDMDHENMFWYRQDPGLGLRLIYFSYDVKMKEKGDIPEGYSVSREKKERFSLILESASTNQTSMYLCASSPGLRMYQETQYFGPGTRLLVL.

This rearrangement joins TRBV28 to TRBJ2-7, with 8 nucleotides matching TRBD2. Trimming cost V 3 bases and J 6 bases; bases outside gene matches: 7. This CDR3 is built from 14 residues. Germline V lookup: CDR1 MDHEN, CDR2 SYDVKM. CDR3 sequence reads: CASSFEGLDGEQYF. CDR3 DNA sequence: TGTGCCAGCAGTTTTGAGGGACTAGACGGCGAGCAGTACTTC.